The 3 T cell receptor beta chains listed next were all sequenced from one sample in a study of cytomegalovirus exposure and HLA in healthy donors. PCR involved 60 Vbeta and 13 Jbeta primers. Sequencing used immunoSEQ multiplex PCR; TCRdb keeps in-frame clones, though not all of them. The sample lists roughly 170,000 clones, less than 90% occurring once. Sequences were obtained from PBMCs. Receptors were obtained from a man aged 50-59 years in good health and CMV-seronegative.

The chain uses TRBV9 and TRBJ1-5, with D hard to call. The germline V gene has CDR1 SGDLS and CDR2 YYNGEE. The CDR3 runs to 15 residues. V was pared by 4 bases and J by 0 bases, with 11 bases between. The CDR3 protein is CASSQSGYSNQPQHF. Written as DNA, the CDR3 is TGTGCCAGCAGCCAGTCGGGGTATAGCAATCAGCCCCAGCATTTT.

This rearrangement joins TRBV11-1 to TRBJ2-1, with 11 bases identical to TRBD2. Germline values: CDR1 SGHAT, CDR2 FQDESV (reference sequence). The CDR3 totals 15 residues. With 8 bases clipped from V and 9 bases from J, the junction kept 12 bases outside the gene matches. CDR3 sequence reads: CASSGLAGGRGEQFF. CDR3 nucleotide sequence: TGTGCCAGCTCCGGACTAGCGGGTGGGAGAGGTGAGCAGTTCTTC.

This clone was seen more than once but under ten times. The chain joins TRBV19 to TRBJ1-1, with no clear D. The V end was cut by 7 bases, the J end by 0 bases, with 12 bases between. CDR1 and CDR2 (germline): LNHDA, SQIVND (reference sequence). The CDR3 contains 14 residues. The CDR3 spells CASNEGGLNTEAFF. The DNA of the CDR3 is TGTGCCAGTAACGAGGGAGGCTTGAACACTGAAGCTTTCTTT. Full variable domain (outside the CDR3, taken from reference TRBV19 and TRBJ1-1): DGGITQSPKYLFRKEGQNVTLSCEQNLNHDAMYWYRQDPGQGLRLIYYSQIVNDFQKGDIAEGYSVSREKKESFPLTVTSAQKNPTAFYLCASNEGGLNTEAFFGQGTRLTVV.